The T cell receptor beta chain under discussion was sequenced for a study of regulatory T cells in long-lasting Graves disease. Study outcomes and limitations: Persistent Graves' patients showed less TCR diversity than newly diagnosed ones. TRBV28, TRBJ1-2 and TRBJ2-5 emerged as the favored segments in persistent disease.

The CDR3 is 16 amino acids. Trimming cost V 5 bases and J 5 bases, with 21 bases left between them. CDR1 and CDR2 from the germline V gene are MNHNS and SASEGT. Noted time point: persistent/refractory GD, antithyroid drugs over 5 years with positive TRAb. PBMCs provided the RNA from which the TCR library was made. Library construction for TCR beta used iRepertoire HTBI primers and Arm-PCR of CDR3 regions. TCRdb re-called the multiplex PCR reads with MiXCR, one entry per CDR3 protein. The repertoire holds some 430,000 distinct CDR3 sequences, about 22% seen once, with about 6.6% in the top ten. This clonotype occurred many times. Its antigen is unidentified.

This TCR derives from a female donor with Graves disease. The rearrangement links TRBV6-1 to TRBJ2-5; D assignment may be TRBD1 or TRBD2 (5 bases each). The sample here was peripheral blood mononuclear cells (PBMCs), taken when the disease was refractory, from a patient treated with antithyroid drugs. The CDR3 DNA reads TGTGCCAGCAGTCCTACGGGGACCCAGGGCCGGGAGACCCAGTACTTC. It codes for CASSPTGTQGRETQYF.